This passage covers 4 T cell receptor beta chains from one sample sequenced in a study of blood T cells in healthy people across ages. Primed by a sample-barcoded 5' primer and a J-beta primer mix, a second PCR proceeded for roughly 6 to 12 cycles. TCRdb ran MiXCR on the 5' RACE reads and lists one entry per CDR3 protein. The sample contains about 800,000 distinct CDR3 sequences, about three fifths of which appear only once. Sample: blood. All receptors derive from a man aged 25 to 45 in good health.

This clonotype was detected only a few times. V is TRBV6-5 and J is TRBJ1-2; 8 bases match TRBD1. Trimming at V came to 6 bases and at J to 8 bases, leaving 11 bases not matched to a gene. The germline V gene has CDR1 MNHEY and CDR2 SVGAGI. CDR3 length equals 14 residues. CDR3 sequence reads: CASSLQGDMGGYTF. CDR3 coding DNA: TGTGCCAGCAGCCTACAGGGGGATATGGGCGGCTACACCTTC.

The sample holds one count of this clonotype. The chain employs TRBV11-2 and TRBJ2-5; D gene unclear. The CDR3 loop spans 18 amino acids. Trimming took off 4 bases at V and 1 base at J, with 22 bases between the two ends. The germline gives CDR1 SGHAT, CDR2 FQNNGV. The CDR3 nucleotides read TGTGCCAGCAGCTCAGAACATCGGGCACAGACCCTCCAAGAGACCCAGTACTTC. This translates into CASSSEHRAQTLQETQYF.

This chain joins TRBV7-2 and TRBJ1-2; TRBD1 agrees at 8 bases. V lost 6 bases, J lost 8 bases, and 14 bases stayed unmatched. This CDR3 comprises 15 residues. Germline loops: CDR1 SGHTA, CDR2 FQGNSA. This chain's CDR3 is CASSSTRTGKSGYTF. The CDR3 nucleotides are TGTGCCAGCAGTTCCACCCGGACAGGGAAATCCGGCTACACCTTC.

The chain is built from TRBV5-6 and TRBJ2-3; 10 nucleotides align to TRBD2. Germline CDR1 SGHDT, CDR2 YYEEEE. V lost 1 base to trimming and J lost 4 bases; unmatched junction nucleotides: 6. This CDR3 has 16 residues. As DNA, the CDR3 is TGTGCCAGCAGCTTGTCCAGCGGGAGGGTGGCAGATACGCAGTATTTT. Amino acid sequence: CASSLSSGRVADTQYF.